Presented here are 18 T cell receptor beta chains from one specimen sequenced in a study of beta chain features in type 1 diabetes. Overall study findings and caveats: All four CD4+ subsets from Type 1 diabetes patients carried moderately but significantly shorter TCRB CDR3s.

Since all of the isolated RNA was reverse transcribed, expressed TCRB transcripts were what got sequenced. Data came from immunoSEQ multiplex PCR; TCRdb stores just in-frame clones and leaves some out. Of around 250,000 clones listed, around 24% are singletons. These receptors' antigens are unknown. The sequencing sample was made of naive CD4+ T cells from blood. The receptors originated from a woman between 25 and 40 years old with type 1 diabetes.

Only a few counts were recorded for this clone. The chain carries TRBV5-1 and TRBJ2-5, with TRBD1 matching over 7 bases. Germline assignment: CDR1 SGHRS and CDR2 YFSETQ. The CDR3 is made up of 16 amino acids. V lost 3 bases to trimming and J lost 2 bases; unmatched junction nucleotides: 10. The CDR3 loop reads CASSSTGSRPQETQYF. Written as DNA, the CDR3 is TGCGCCAGCAGCTCGACAGGGAGCAGGCCACAAGAGACCCAGTACTTC.

On this clone: This CDR3 is also generated by other DNA sequences in the sample. The chain recombines TRBV18 with TRBJ2-6; perhaps TRBD2 as D (6 bases). Germline lookup yields CDR1 KGHSH and CDR2 LQKENI. V was trimmed by 2 bases and J by 1 base, leaving 6 bases between them. The CDR3 loop spans 15 amino acids. The CDR3 spells CASSPGGSGANVLTF. Here the CDR3 DNA reads TGTGCCAGCTCACCAGGGGGGTCTGGGGCCAACGTCCTGACTTTC. Supplemented by reference TRBV18 and TRBJ2-6, the full variable domain reads NAGVMQNPRHLVRRRGQEARLRCSPMKGHSHVYWYRQLPEEGLKFMVYLQKENIIDESGMPKERFSAEFPKEGPSILRIQQVVRGDSAAYFCASSPGGSGANVLTFGAGSRLTVL.

The V and J genes are TRBV6-5 and TRBJ2-4, with 9 nucleotides matching TRBD1. Germline CDR1 reads MNHEY; CDR2 reads SVGAGI. The J segment lost 7 bases and the V segment lost 8 bases, leaving 3 bases of the junction unmatched. This CDR3 has 12 amino acids. The CDR3 here is CASGDRGNIQYF. The CDR3 DNA reads as TGTGCCAGCGGTGACAGGGGGAACATTCAGTACTTC.

The table lists this clone with a few counts. V is TRBV10-3 and J is TRBJ1-5; D is possibly TRBD1 (5 bases). Trimming removed 6 bases at V and 3 bases at J, with 12 bases between. The CDR3 runs to 14 residues. CDR1 and CDR2 from the germline V gene are ENHRY and SYGVKD. This CDR3 is CAIRADSNNQPQHF. DNA for the CDR3: TGTGCCATCAGGGCCGACAGCAACAATCAGCCCCAGCATTTT.

This chain connects TRBV2 to TRBJ1-1, with D hard to call. The CDR3 extends over 15 amino acids. V gave up 0 bases and J gave up 4 bases, with 12 bases separating them. Germline V gives CDR1 SNHLY, CDR2 FYNNEI. CDR3 in amino acids: CASSEALFPGTEAFF. CDR3 bases: TGTGCCAGCAGTGAAGCGCTCTTTCCAGGCACTGAAGCTTTCTTT.

The gene calls are TRBV29-1 and TRBJ1-4; 9 nucleotides agree with TRBD1. Trimming removed 7 bases from V and 5 bases from J; junction bases left unmatched: 5. The CDR3 runs to 13 residues. Germline CDR1 SQVTM, CDR2 ANQGSEA. CDR3 sequence: CSAKGQGNEKLFF. CDR3 coding DNA: TGCAGCGCCAAGGGACAGGGAAATGAAAAACTGTTTTTT.

The chain couples TRBV4-1 to TRBJ1-1; TRBD1 matches at 7 bases. The junction had 1 base not matched to a gene; V was cut back by 1 base and J by 8 bases. Germline V gene data show CDR1 as MGHRA and CDR2 as YSYEKL. The CDR3 is 12 amino acids. CDR3 nucleotides: TGCGCCAGCAGCCAAGGAGGGGGCGAAGCTTTCTTT. Encoded protein: CASSQGGGEAFF.

V is TRBV7-3 and J is TRBJ2-2; 8 bases are a match to TRBD1. The V segment lost 5 bases and the J segment 6 bases; nucleotides outside the gene matches: 5. The length of the CDR3 is 14 residues. Germline CDR1 SGHTA, CDR2 FQGTGA. The CDR3 DNA is TGTGCCAGCAGCCCCGGGACAGGTCCCGGGGAGCTGTTTTTT. This encodes CASSPGTGPGELFF. The entire variable domain, with the rest obtained from reference TRBV7-3 and TRBJ2-2, is as follows: GAGVSQTPSNKVTEKGKYVELRCDPISGHTALYWYRQSLGQGPEFLIYFQGTGAADDSGLPNDRFFAVRPEGSVSTLKIQRTERGDSAVYLCASSPGTGPGELFFGEGSRLTVL.

The gene calls are TRBV7-2 and TRBJ2-1; TRBD2 matches at 9 bases. Unmatched junction bases numbered 4, after V lost 4 bases and J lost 0 bases. The germline V gene encodes CDR1 SGHTA and CDR2 FQGNSA. CDR3 size: 16 residues. CDR3 coding DNA: TGTGCCAGCAGCTCTCTAGCGGGGAGCTCCTACAATGAGCAGTTCTTC. Protein sequence: CASSSLAGSSYNEQFF.

The V gene is TRBV30, the J gene TRBJ1-2; 12 bases line up with TRBD1. CDR3 size: 15 residues. Germline V gene sequence: CDR1 GTSNPN, CDR2 SVGIG (reference sequence). J gave up 7 bases and V 3 bases, and 9 bases lay outside the gene matches. CDR3 in DNA: TGTGCCTGGAGATATACCGGGACAGGGGGCGGTGGCTACACCTTC. This encodes CAWRYTGTGGGGYTF.

This clone turned up a few times. V is TRBV10-3 and J is TRBJ2-3; possibly TRBD1 for D (5 bases). Trimming took off 3 bases at V and 4 bases at J, with 17 bases between the two ends. This CDR3 region has 16 residues. Looked up from germline, CDR1 is ENHRY and CDR2 is SYGVKD. The CDR3 protein is CAISDLAGKVADTQYF. The CDR3, as DNA: TGTGCCATCAGTGATTTGGCAGGGAAGGTGGCAGATACGCAGTATTTT.

J is TRBJ1-1 and V is TRBV4-1; 8 nucleotides align to TRBD1. The CDR3 sequence is 15 residues long. Germline V gene data show CDR1 as MGHRA and CDR2 as YSYEKL. The V and J ends lost 6 bases and 0 bases, in that order; junction bases with no gene match: 6. The chain's CDR3 is CASRPGQAVNTEAFF. CDR3 nucleotides: TGCGCCAGCAGGCCGGGACAGGCTGTGAACACTGAAGCTTTCTTT.

V gene TRBV18 combines with J gene TRBJ2-7, with 7 bases that match TRBD1. The CDR3 is 15 residues long. The germline CDR1 and CDR2 sequences are KGHSH and LQKENI. The ends lost 4 bases at V and 3 bases at J; junction bases unmatched: 9. CDR3 protein: CASSRTQGTVYEQYF. CDR3 nucleotide sequence: TGTGCCAGCTCACGCACCCAAGGGACAGTCTACGAGCAGTACTTC.

This clone was counted only a few times. The V call is TRBV2, the J call TRBJ2-7; no reliable D call. Trimming stripped 6 bases from V and 2 bases from J, with 11 bases between. Germline lookup yields CDR1 SNHLY and CDR2 FYNNEI. CDR3 size: 13 residues. As DNA, the CDR3 is TGTGCCAGCAGCAGGTCGGAAACCTACGAGCAGTACTTC. It specifies CASSRSETYEQYF.

The chain has TRBV5-6 and TRBJ2-2; no firm D call. V lost 5 bases and J 7 bases, leaving 6 bases between the germline ends. From germline, CDR1 is SGHDT and CDR2 YYEEEE. The CDR3 runs 11 residues. This chain's CDR3 is CASRASGELFF. In nucleotides, the CDR3 is TGTGCCAGCAGAGCGAGCGGGGAGCTGTTTTTT.

V is TRBV19 and J is TRBJ2-1; 9 bases are a match to TRBD2. V shed 5 bases, J shed 14 bases, and the junction held 16 bases outside the gene matches. The germline V gene encodes CDR1 LNHDA and CDR2 SQIVND (reference sequence). This CDR3 region has 15 residues. The CDR3 spells CASSSASGTTSKEFF. CDR3 sequence (DNA): TGTGCCAGTAGTTCCGCTAGCGGGACCACCTCGAAGGAGTTCTTC.

This clone was seen a handful of times. The chain is built from TRBV2 and TRBJ2-2; TRBD1 might be the D (5 bases). The germline gives CDR1 SNHLY, CDR2 FYNNEI. Trimming left V 8 bases short and J 2 bases short, with 18 bases between. The CDR3 sequence is 16 residues long. The DNA of the CDR3 is TGTGCCAGCCTACCTTGGACACTCAAAAACACCGGGGAGCTGTTTTTT. It encodes CASLPWTLKNTGELFF.

This clone was counted between two and nine times. This sequence joins TRBV4-1 and TRBJ2-4; tentative D call: TRBD1 (6 bases). Germline loops: CDR1 MGHRA, CDR2 YSYEKL. V lost 1 base and J lost 8, with 12 bases in between. The CDR3 runs to 14 residues. CDR3 in amino acids: CASSQGGGADIQYF. As DNA, the CDR3 is TGCGCCAGCAGCCAAGGTGGGGGCGCAGACATTCAGTACTTC.